These 20 T cell receptor beta chains were sequenced from one sample in a study of cytomegalovirus exposure and HLA in healthy donors. In the PCR, 60 Vbeta and 13 Jbeta primers were used. Data came from immunoSEQ multiplex PCR; TCRdb stores just in-frame clones and leaves some out. Among about 170,000 clones listed, around 73% were seen once. The sequenced sample consisted of PBMCs. The receptors were gathered from a young woman in good health and CMV-seropositive.

The chain carries TRBV9 and TRBJ1-1, with a possible D match to TRBD1 (5 bases). Germline loops: CDR1 SGDLS, CDR2 YYNGEE. This CDR3 is built from 12 residues. Trimming took off 3 bases at V and 8 bases at J, with 11 bases between the two ends. For the CDR3, the DNA is TGTGCCAGCAGCGGAAGGGGATACGAAGCTTTCTTT. Translation: CASSGRGYEAFF.

V gene TRBV6-1 combines with J gene TRBJ1-2; TRBD1 is a possible D gene (5 bases). The V gene lost 7 bases and the J gene lost 6 bases, with 21 bases spanning the gap. The CDR3 is made up of 15 amino acids. Germline CDR1 is MNHNS and CDR2 is SASEGT. DNA of the CDR3: TGTGCCAGCAAGCCTTCGACAGTCCCGAGGAATGGCTACACCTTC. Protein product: CASKPSTVPRNGYTF.

This clone was counted once. V and J are TRBV19 and TRBJ2-7, with a weak D call TRBD1 (5 bases). Trimming shortened V by 5 bases and J by 1 base, and 12 bases separated the two germline ends. The CDR3 spans 14 residues. CDR1 LNHDA and CDR2 SQIVND come from the germline V gene (reference sequence). DNA of the CDR3: TGTGCCAGTAGTGGGTCAGGGTATTCCTACGAGCAGTACTTC. Translated, it gives CASSGSGYSYEQYF.

As DNA, the CDR3 is TGTGCCAGCAGTTACTCTGGGACAGGGGGCTACACCTTC. It translates to CASSYSGTGGYTF. V and J are TRBV6-5 and TRBJ1-2; TRBD1 matches at 9 bases. The CDR3 is made up of 13 amino acids. The V and J ends lost 0 bases and 8 bases, in that order; junction bases with no gene match: 1. CDR1 and CDR2 from the germline V gene are MNHEY and SVGAGI.

V usage is TRBV9 and J usage is TRBJ2-3, with TRBD2 matching over 8 bases. Germline V gene lookup returns CDR1 SGDLS and CDR2 YYNGEE. With V trimmed by 0 bases and J by 4 bases, 4 bases remained unmatched. The CDR3 has 15 residues. The CDR3 nucleotides are TGTGCCAGCAGCGTAGTTGCAGCGGGGGCAGATACGCAGTATTTT. This sequence encodes CASSVVAAGADTQYF.

The chain combines TRBV7-2 with TRBJ2-2; 10 nucleotides line up with TRBD2. Germline V lookup: CDR1 SGHTA, CDR2 FQGNSA. This CDR3 has 19 amino acids. The V segment lost 1 base and the J segment 0 bases; nucleotides outside the gene matches: 8. CDR3 sequence reads: CASSLVGPSGGTNTGELFF. Written as DNA, the CDR3 is TGTGCCAGCAGCTTAGTCGGCCCTAGCGGGGGCACGAACACCGGGGAGCTGTTTTTT.

The rearrangement uses TRBV9 and TRBJ1-5; D gene uncertain. CDR3 length equals 14 residues. V lost 3 bases and J lost 5, with 12 bases in between. Germline CDR1 reads SGDLS; CDR2 reads YYNGEE. This CDR3 is CASSASDGHQPQHF. The CDR3 DNA follows: TGTGCCAGCAGCGCCTCAGATGGGCATCAGCCCCAGCATTTT.

This clone was detected a few times. This chain connects TRBV6-4 to TRBJ2-3, with D perhaps matching TRBD2 (6 bases). V lost 9 bases and J 5 bases, leaving 18 bases between the germline ends. CDR3 length: 14 amino acids. Germline lookup yields CDR1 MRHNA and CDR2 SNTAGT. The DNA of the CDR3 is TGTGCCAGATTCCCTGTTTGGGGGGTAGATACGCAGTATTTT. This encodes CARFPVWGVDTQYF.

This chain uses TRBV9 with TRBJ1-1; D might be TRBD1 (6 bases). Germline V gives CDR1 SGDLS, CDR2 YYNGEE. V was clipped by 0 bases and J by 4 bases, with 16 bases between them. This CDR3 contains 16 residues. Written as DNA, the CDR3 is TGTGCCAGCAGCGTAGAGGCAGGGAGAGGGGGCACTGAAGCTTTCTTT. Amino acids: CASSVEAGRGGTEAFF.

In this sample, this clone turned up a few times. The CDR3 is CATHDNAEKLFF. DNA of the CDR3: TGTGCCACCCATGACAATGCAGAAAAACTGTTTTTT. The chain carries TRBV10-3 and TRBJ1-4, with D unresolved. CDR3 length equals 12 residues. Germline CDR1 is ENHRY and CDR2 is SYGVKD. V was trimmed by 10 bases and J by 8 bases, leaving 14 bases between them.

The chain carries TRBV19 and TRBJ2-4, with 9 bases that match TRBD1. J gave up 3 bases and V 2 bases, and 8 bases lay outside the gene matches. Germline-derived CDR1 and CDR2 are LNHDA and SQIVND (reference sequence). The CDR3 spans 17 residues. For the CDR3, the DNA is TGTGCCAGTAGTATATTGGACAGGGGATCGGGCAAAAACATTCAGTACTTC. Translating it yields CASSILDRGSGKNIQYF. Full variable domain (outside the CDR3, taken from reference TRBV19 and TRBJ2-4): DGGITQSPKYLFRKEGQNVTLSCEQNLNHDAMYWYRQDPGQGLRLIYYSQIVNDFQKGDIAEGYSVSREKKESFPLTVTSAQKNPTAFYLCASSILDRGSGKNIQYFGAGTRLSVL.

CDR3: CSIPPSQVETQYF. In nucleotides, the CDR3 is TGCAGCATCCCACCTAGCCAAGTAGAGACCCAGTACTTC. The V call is TRBV29-1, the J call TRBJ2-5; D perhaps matches TRBD2 (5 bases). This CDR3 is built from 13 residues. Germline V gene data show CDR1 as SQVTM and CDR2 as ANQGSEA. Trimming cost V 8 bases and J 4 bases, with 17 bases left between them.

V usage is TRBV15 and J usage is TRBJ1-2; 11 nucleotides line up with TRBD1. J was trimmed by 5 bases and V by 5 bases; bases with no gene match: 4. The germline CDR1 and CDR2 sequences are LNHNV and YYDKDF (reference sequence). The CDR3 consists of 14 residues. CDR3 nucleotides: TGTGCCACCAGCCCGGACAGGGGGCTGTATGGCTACACCTTC. Its translation: CATSPDRGLYGYTF.

CDR3: CASTAVLSYEQYF. For the CDR3, the DNA is TGTGCCAGCACCGCGGTCCTTTCCTACGAGCAGTACTTC. V and J are TRBV7-2 and TRBJ2-5; D gene unclear. The J call may be wrong; the DNA end is better matched by TRBJ2-7. Germline values: CDR1 SGHTA, CDR2 FQGNSA. This CDR3 has 13 residues.

The V call is TRBV28, the J call TRBJ1-5; the D gene is possibly TRBD1 (6 bases). The germline V and J ends were trimmed by 8 bases and 0 bases, with 11 bases remaining between them. Germline loops: CDR1 MDHEN, CDR2 SYDVKM. CDR3 length: 14 amino acids. For the CDR3, the DNA is TGTGCCAGCGAAGGACAGTATAGCAATCAGCCCCAGCATTTT. Amino acids: CASEGQYSNQPQHF.

The rearrangement joins TRBV7-9 to TRBJ1-5; TRBD1 aligns across 8 bases. CDR1 and CDR2 (germline): SEHNR, FQNEAQ (reference sequence). The J segment lost 6 bases and the V segment lost 6 bases, leaving 7 bases of the junction unmatched. CDR3 length: 14 amino acids. DNA for the CDR3: TGTGCCAGCAGTTCGACAGGGGAGTCTCAGCCCCAGCATTTT. Residues: CASSSTGESQPQHF.

The chain couples TRBV19 to TRBJ1-2; 7 nucleotides agree with TRBD1. Germline values: CDR1 LNHDA, CDR2 SQIVND (reference sequence). V shed 4 bases, J shed 7 bases, and the junction held 9 bases outside the gene matches. This CDR3 contains 14 residues. CDR3 coding DNA: TGTGCCAGTAGTAAGGGACAGTGGGGAGGTGGCTACACCTTC. Its translation: CASSKGQWGGGYTF. The full variable domain, with the rest looked up from reference TRBV19 and TRBJ1-2, is DGGITQSPKYLFRKEGQNVTLSCEQNLNHDAMYWYRQDPGQGLRLIYYSQIVNDFQKGDIAEGYSVSREKKESFPLTVTSAQKNPTAFYLCASSKGQWGGGYTFGSGTRLTVV.

This clone showed up just once. The chain employs TRBV6-1 and TRBJ2-7; the match to TRBD1 covers 11 bases. Germline V lookup: CDR1 MNHNS, CDR2 SASEGT. J gave up 3 bases and V 7 bases, and 5 bases lay outside the gene matches. The CDR3 totals 14 residues. CDR3 residues: CASTTGTGGYEQYF. As DNA, the CDR3 is TGTGCCAGCACAACCGGGACAGGGGGCTACGAGCAGTACTTC.

This clone was picked up a small number of times. The V and J genes are TRBV2 and TRBJ2-6; no reliable D call. V gave up 7 bases and J gave up 3 bases, with 13 bases separating them. This CDR3 region has 15 residues. Germline V gives CDR1 SNHLY, CDR2 FYNNEI. The CDR3 loop is CASTPVELGANVLTF. The CDR3 DNA follows: TGTGCCAGCACCCCTGTCGAGCTTGGGGCCAACGTCCTGACTTTC.

This clone was seen once. The chain links TRBV5-4 to TRBJ2-1; 7 positions match TRBD1. This CDR3 spans 12 amino acids. Germline assignment: CDR1 SGHNT and CDR2 YYREEE (reference sequence). J was trimmed by 8 bases and V by 4 bases; bases with no gene match: 3. Here the CDR3 DNA reads TGTGCCAGCAGCCTAGACAGGGATGAGCAGTTCTTC. This translates into CASSLDRDEQFF.